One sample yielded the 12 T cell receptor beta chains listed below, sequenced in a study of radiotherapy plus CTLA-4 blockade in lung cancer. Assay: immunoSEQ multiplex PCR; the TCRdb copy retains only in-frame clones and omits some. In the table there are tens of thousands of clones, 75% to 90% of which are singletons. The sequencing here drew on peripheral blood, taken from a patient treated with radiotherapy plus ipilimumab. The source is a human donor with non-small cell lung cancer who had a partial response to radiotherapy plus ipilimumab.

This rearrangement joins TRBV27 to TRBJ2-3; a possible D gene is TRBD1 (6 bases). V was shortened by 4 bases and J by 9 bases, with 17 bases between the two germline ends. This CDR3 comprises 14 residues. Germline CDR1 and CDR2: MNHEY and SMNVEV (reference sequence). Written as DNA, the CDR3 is TGTGCCAGCAGTTCCGAACTGACAGGATTAACGCAGTATTTT. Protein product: CASSSELTGLTQYF.

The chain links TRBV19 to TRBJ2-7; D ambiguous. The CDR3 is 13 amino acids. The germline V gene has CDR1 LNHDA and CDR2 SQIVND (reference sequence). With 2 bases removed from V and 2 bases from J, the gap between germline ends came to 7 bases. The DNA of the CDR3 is TGTGCCAGTAGTATATGGCTTACCTACGAGCAGTACTTC. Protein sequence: CASSIWLTYEQYF.

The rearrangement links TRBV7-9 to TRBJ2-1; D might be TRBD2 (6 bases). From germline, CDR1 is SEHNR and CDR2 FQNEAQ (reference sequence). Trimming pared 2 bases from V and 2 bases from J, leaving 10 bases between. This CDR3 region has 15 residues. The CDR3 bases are TGTGCCAGCAGCTTAAGCGGGCCTACCTACAATGAGCAGTTCTTC. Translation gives CASSLSGPTYNEQFF.

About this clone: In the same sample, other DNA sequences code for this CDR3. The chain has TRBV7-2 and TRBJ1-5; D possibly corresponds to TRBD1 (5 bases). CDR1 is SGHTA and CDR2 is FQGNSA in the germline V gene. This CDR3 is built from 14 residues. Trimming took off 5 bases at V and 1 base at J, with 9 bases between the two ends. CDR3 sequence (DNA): TGTGCCAGCAGCCCGGGGGGGAGCAATCAGCCCCAGCATTTT. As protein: CASSPGGSNQPQHF.

The CDR3 region is CASGGEGYSGYTF. DNA of the CDR3: TGTGCCAGCGGGGGGGAAGGGTATAGTGGCTACACCTTC. The chain carries TRBV6-6 and TRBJ1-2; tentative D call: TRBD1 (5 bases). There are 13 residues in the CDR3. Germline assignment: CDR1 MNHNY and CDR2 SVGAGI (reference sequence). V was pared by 8 bases and J by 7 bases, with 17 bases between.

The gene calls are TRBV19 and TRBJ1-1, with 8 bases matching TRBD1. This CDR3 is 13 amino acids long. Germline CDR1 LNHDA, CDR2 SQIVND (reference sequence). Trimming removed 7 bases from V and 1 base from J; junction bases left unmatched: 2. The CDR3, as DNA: TGTGCCAGTAACGACAGGGGGAACACTGAAGCTTTCTTT. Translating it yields CASNDRGNTEAFF.

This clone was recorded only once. CDR3: CATSRVLGQLTDTQYF. In DNA, the CDR3 is TGTGCCACCAGCAGAGTGTTGGGACAGCTCACAGATACGCAGTATTTT. This chain uses TRBV15 with TRBJ2-3, with 7 bases fitting TRBD1. CDR1 and CDR2 (germline): LNHNV, YYDKDF (reference sequence). CDR3 length: 16 amino acids. With 1 base clipped from V and 2 bases from J, the junction kept 6 bases outside the gene matches.

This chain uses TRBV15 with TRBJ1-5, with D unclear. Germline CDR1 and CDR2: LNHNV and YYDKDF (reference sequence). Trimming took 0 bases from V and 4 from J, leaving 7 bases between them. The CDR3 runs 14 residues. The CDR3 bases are TGTGCCACCAGCAGAGAATACTTAAATCAGCCCCAGCATTTT. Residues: CATSREYLNQPQHF. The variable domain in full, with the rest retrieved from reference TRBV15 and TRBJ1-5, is DAMVIQNPRYQVTQFGKPVTLSCSQTLNHNVMYWYQQKSSQAPKLLFHYYDKDFNNEADTPDNFQSRRPNTSFCFLDIRSPGLGDTAMYLCATSREYLNQPQHFGDGTRLSIL.

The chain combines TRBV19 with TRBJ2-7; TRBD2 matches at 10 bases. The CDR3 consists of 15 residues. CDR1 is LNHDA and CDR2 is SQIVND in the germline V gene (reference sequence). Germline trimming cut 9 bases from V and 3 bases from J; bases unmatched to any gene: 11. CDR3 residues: CASATAGGPLYEQYF. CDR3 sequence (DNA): TGTGCCAGCGCCACAGCGGGAGGGCCCCTCTACGAGCAGTACTTC. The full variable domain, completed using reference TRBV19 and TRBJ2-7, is DGGITQSPKYLFRKEGQNVTLSCEQNLNHDAMYWYRQDPGQGLRLIYYSQIVNDFQKGDIAEGYSVSREKKESFPLTVTSAQKNPTAFYLCASATAGGPLYEQYFGPGTRLTVT.

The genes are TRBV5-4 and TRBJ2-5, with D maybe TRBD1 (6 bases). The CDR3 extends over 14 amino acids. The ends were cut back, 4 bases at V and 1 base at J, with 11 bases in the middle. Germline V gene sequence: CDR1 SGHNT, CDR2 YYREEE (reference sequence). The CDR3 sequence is CASSAGQTQETQYF. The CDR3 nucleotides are TGTGCCAGCAGCGCCGGACAGACCCAAGAGACCCAGTACTTC. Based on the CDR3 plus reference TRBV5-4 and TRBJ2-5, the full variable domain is ETGVTQSPTHLIKTRGQQVTLRCSSQSGHNTVSWYQQALGQGPQFIFQYYREEENGRGNFPPRFSGLQFPNYSSELNVNALELDDSALYLCASSAGQTQETQYFGPGTRLLVL.

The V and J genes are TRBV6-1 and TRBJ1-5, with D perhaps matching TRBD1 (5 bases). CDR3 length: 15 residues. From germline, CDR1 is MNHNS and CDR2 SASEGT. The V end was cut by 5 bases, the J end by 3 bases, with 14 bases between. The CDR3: CASSTSPGLNQPQHF. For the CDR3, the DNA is TGTGCCAGCAGTACAAGCCCGGGACTCAATCAGCCCCAGCATTTT.

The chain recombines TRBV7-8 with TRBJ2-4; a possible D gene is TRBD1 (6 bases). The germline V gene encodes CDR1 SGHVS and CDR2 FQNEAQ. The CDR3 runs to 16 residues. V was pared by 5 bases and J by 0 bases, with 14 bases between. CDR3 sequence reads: CASSLGQLLAKNIQYF. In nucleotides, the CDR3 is TGTGCCAGCAGCCTCGGACAGCTGCTAGCCAAAAACATTCAGTACTTC.